This TCR beta chain was documented in a study of CD8+CD57+ T cells in acquired aplastic anemia. Study-wide background: Roughly 3 ug was the average amount of DNA from sorted CD4+ and CD8+ cells.

With respect to this clonotype: Its matching antigen is unknown.

General study results and limits: The study identified almost 30 CD8+ CDR3 sequences shared by patients and controls. CD8+ Simpson's diversity did not differ significantly between patients and controls.

CDR1 LNHDA and CDR2 SQIVND come from the germline V gene (reference sequence). This CDR3 comprises 18 residues. Trimming took 1 base from V and 0 from J, leaving 16 bases between them. It was genomic DNA that served as the template for profiling TCR beta VDJ and CDR3. TCRdb fed the reads into MiXCR, producing one record per CDR3 protein. The table records 250,000 to 300,000 distinct CDR3 sequences, roughly 50% of them present only once. The specimen was sorted CD4+, CD8+, or CD8+CD57+ T cells (not recorded which) from PBMCs. This chain connects TRBV19 to TRBJ1-5; D is undetermined. The receptor comes from a human donor with severe aplastic anemia or a healthy control (not recorded which). The CDR3 here is CASSIGRAGYHSNQPQHF. CDR3 DNA: TGTGCCAGTAGTATAGGTCGCGCAGGCTACCATAGCAATCAGCCCCAGCATTTT.